This T cell receptor (beta chain) was identified in a study of blood T cell repertoires in COVID-19. Germline V gene lookup returns CDR1 SEHNR and CDR2 FQNEAQ (reference sequence). The CDR3 is made up of 15 amino acids. The V gene lost 3 bases and the J gene lost 7 bases, with 15 bases spanning the gap. The table came from immunoSEQ multiplex PCR; TCRdb's copy has only in-frame clones and leaves some out. The sample consists of 250,000 or so clones, over 75% of them appearing once. V and J are TRBV7-9 and TRBJ1-4; no reliable D call. The sample consisted of PBMCs or T cells enriched from blood (not recorded which). The clonotype originates from a woman in her 50s who had recovered from COVID-19. The CDR3 DNA reads as TGTGCCAGCAGCTTTCCTGGCGGTGAGGGTGAAAAACTGTTTTTT. Protein product: CASSFPGGEGEKLFF. Combining the CDR3 with reference TRBV7-9 and TRBJ1-4 gives the whole variable domain DTGVSQNPRHKITKRGQNVTFRCDPISEHNRLYWYRQTLGQGPEFLTYFQNEAQLEKSRLLSDRFSAERPKGSFSTLEIQRTEQGDSAMYLCASSFPGGEGEKLFFGSGTQLSVL.